These 10 T cell receptor beta chains share one sample of origin, sequenced in a study of PD-L1 blockade in urothelial cancer (dated by TCRdb to 2015 to 2018). The library was produced with the immunoSEQ multiplex PCR assay. TCRdb obtained this table from immuneACCESS and retained in-frame rearrangements with V and J assigned. These tables miss some clones; where compared with another copy, unresolved V genes account for less than half of the shortfall, and the remainder is unexplained. In all, the sample holds around 53,000 clones, and approximately 80% of those were seen once. Approximately 6% of the sample lies in the top ten. Material: PBMCs, obtained around atezolizumab (anti-PD-L1) treatment. The receptors were sampled from a man aged 35-49 years with urothelial cancer.

J is TRBJ1-2 and V is TRBV19; D call uncertain. The CDR3 totals 15 residues. Germline V gene sequence: CDR1 LNHDA, CDR2 SQIVND (reference sequence). V lost 0 bases and J 8 bases, leaving 16 bases between the germline ends. This CDR3 reads CASSIDPGIVSGYTF. The CDR3 DNA reads TGTGCCAGTAGTATAGATCCGGGGATAGTAAGCGGCTACACCTTC. Complete variable domain (other parts from reference TRBV19 and TRBJ1-2): DGGITQSPKYLFRKEGQNVTLSCEQNLNHDAMYWYRQDPGQGLRLIYYSQIVNDFQKGDIAEGYSVSREKKESFPLTVTSAQKNPTAFYLCASSIDPGIVSGYTFGSGTRLTVV.

This clone was counted a single time. The rearrangement links TRBV19 to TRBJ1-1, with a tentative D call TRBD1 (6 bases). The CDR3 is made up of 14 amino acids. CDR1 is LNHDA and CDR2 is SQIVND in the germline V gene (reference sequence). Trimming cost V 6 bases and J 3 bases, with 14 bases left between them. CDR3 DNA sequence: TGTGCCAGTAGAGTCAGGGGCCCGGACACTGAAGCTTTCTTT. Its protein product is CASRVRGPDTEAFF.

This clone was observed a single time. The chain has TRBV6-4 and TRBJ2-1; 13 nucleotides line up with TRBD2. The V gene's germline CDR1 is MRHNA and CDR2 SNTAGT. The trim removed 5 bases at V and 10 bases at J, leaving 11 bases unmatched. The CDR3 runs to 16 residues. DNA of the CDR3: TGTGCCAGCAGTCCCAACGGACTAGCGGGAGAAGGAGAGCAGTTCTTC. Its protein is CASSPNGLAGEGEQFF.

Written as DNA, the CDR3 is TGCGCCAGCAGCGGACCGGGACTAGCGGGAGCTTACAATGAGCAGTTCTTC. It codes for CASSGPGLAGAYNEQFF. V is TRBV5-1 and J is TRBJ2-1; 14 bases align to TRBD2. Germline V lookup: CDR1 SGHRS, CDR2 YFSETQ. With V trimmed by 4 bases and J by 4 bases, 7 bases remained unmatched. The CDR3 length is 17 residues.

The V and J genes are TRBV2 and TRBJ1-5, with unresolved D. CDR1 and CDR2 from the germline V gene are SNHLY and FYNNEI. The ends were cut back, 7 bases at V and 5 bases at J, with 9 bases in the middle. This CDR3 contains 12 residues. The CDR3 bases are TGTGCCAGCATGGGGAGGGATCAGCCCCAGCATTTT. Protein product: CASMGRDQPQHF.

A word on this clone: An end of the junction does not agree with germline; a read error may underlie this. This chain uses TRBV19 with TRBJ2-3, with 7 bases identical to TRBD2. This CDR3 region has 13 residues. The germline V gene has CDR1 LNHDA and CDR2 SQIVND (reference sequence). The CDR3 coding sequence is TGTGCCAGTAGTATTGGGACTACAGGTACGCAGTATTTT. This sequence encodes CASSIGTTGTQYF.

V usage is TRBV28 and J usage is TRBJ1-4, with a possible D match to TRBD1 (5 bases). Germline CDR1 reads MDHEN; CDR2 reads SYDVKM. The CDR3 totals 15 residues. Trimming removed 3 bases at V and 8 bases at J, with 16 bases between. CDR3 region: CASSFNRQGGEKLFF. In nucleotides, the CDR3 is TGTGCCAGCAGTTTTAATAGGCAGGGCGGAGAAAAACTGTTTTTT.

The chain uses TRBV4-2 and TRBJ2-2, with TRBD2 matching 8 bases. The CDR3 is 16 residues long. V lost 6 bases and J lost 5; bases outside the gene matches: 11. The germline CDR1 and CDR2 sequences are LGHNA and YNFKEQ. CDR3 amino acids: CASRAGAGEWTGELFF. DNA of the CDR3: TGTGCCAGCAGAGCGGGAGCGGGAGAGTGGACCGGGGAGCTGTTTTTT.

This clone was seen a few times. The genes are TRBV30 and TRBJ2-1; D is unresolved. The V gene's germline CDR1 is GTSNPN and CDR2 SVGIG (reference sequence). V lost 2 bases, J lost 6 bases, and 5 bases lay in between. The CDR3 is 11 amino acids. CDR3 sequence: CAWSYSNEQFF. The CDR3, as DNA: TGTGCCTGGAGTTACAGCAATGAGCAGTTCTTC.

V usage is TRBV29-1 and J usage is TRBJ2-7; 12 nucleotides line up with TRBD2. This CDR3 contains 14 residues. Per the germline V gene, CDR1 is SQVTM and CDR2 is ANQGSEA. After removal of 3 bases from V and 3 bases from J, the junction contained 3 bases not matched to a gene. The CDR3 spells CSVETSGRDYEQYF. In nucleotides, the CDR3 is TGCAGCGTTGAGACTAGCGGGAGAGACTACGAGCAGTACTTC.